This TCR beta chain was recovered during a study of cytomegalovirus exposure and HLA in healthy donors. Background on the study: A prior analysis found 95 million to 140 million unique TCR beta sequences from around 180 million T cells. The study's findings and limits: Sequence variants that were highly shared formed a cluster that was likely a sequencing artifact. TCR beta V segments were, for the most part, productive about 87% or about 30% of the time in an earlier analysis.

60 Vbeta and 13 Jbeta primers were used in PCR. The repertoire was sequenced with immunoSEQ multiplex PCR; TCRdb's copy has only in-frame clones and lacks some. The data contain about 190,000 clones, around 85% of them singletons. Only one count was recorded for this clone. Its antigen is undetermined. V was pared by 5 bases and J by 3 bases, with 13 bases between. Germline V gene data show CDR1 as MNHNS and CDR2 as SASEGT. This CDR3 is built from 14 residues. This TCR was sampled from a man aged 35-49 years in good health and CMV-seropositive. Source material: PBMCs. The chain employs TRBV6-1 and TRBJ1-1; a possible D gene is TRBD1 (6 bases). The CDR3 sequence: CASSSYRDDTEAFF. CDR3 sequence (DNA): TGTGCCAGCAGTTCCTACAGGGATGACACTGAAGCTTTCTTT.